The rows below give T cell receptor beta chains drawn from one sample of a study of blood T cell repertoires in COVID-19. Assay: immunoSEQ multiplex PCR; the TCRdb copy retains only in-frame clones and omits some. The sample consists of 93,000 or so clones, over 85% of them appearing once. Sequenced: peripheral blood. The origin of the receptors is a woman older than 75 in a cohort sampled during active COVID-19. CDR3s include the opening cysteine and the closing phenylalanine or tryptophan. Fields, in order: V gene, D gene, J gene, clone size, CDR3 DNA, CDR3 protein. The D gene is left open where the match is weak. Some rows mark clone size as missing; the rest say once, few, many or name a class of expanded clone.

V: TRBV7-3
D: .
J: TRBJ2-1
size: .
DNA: TGTGCCAGCGCTGGCAGGAATTTGGATGAGCAGTTCTTC
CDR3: CASAGRNLDEQFF

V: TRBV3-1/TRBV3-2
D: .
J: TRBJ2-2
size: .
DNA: TGTGCCAGCAGCCAAGAGCGTGAGAGGGTGGGGAACACCGGGGAGCTGTTTTTT
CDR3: CASSQERERVGNTGELFF

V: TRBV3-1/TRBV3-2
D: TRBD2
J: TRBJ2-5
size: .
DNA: TGTGCCAGCAGCCACCTGGGACTAGCGGGAGCCCTGGAGACCCAGTACTTC
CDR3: CASSHLGLAGALETQYF

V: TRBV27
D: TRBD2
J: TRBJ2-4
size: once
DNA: TGTGCCAGCAGTTCCGGGGGGAGCATTCAGTACTTC
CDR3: CASSSGGSIQYF

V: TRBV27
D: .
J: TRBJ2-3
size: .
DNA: TGTGCCAGCAGTTCTCGGACAGGGAGGGTAGCAGATACGCAGTATTTT
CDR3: CASSSRTGRVADTQYF

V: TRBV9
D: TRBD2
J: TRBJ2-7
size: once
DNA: TGTGCCAGCAGTGGGGGGGTGGAGCAGTACTTC
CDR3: CASSGGVEQYF

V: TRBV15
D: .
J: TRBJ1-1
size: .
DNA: TGTGCCACCAGCGACCGGGACACCGATAACACTGAAGCTTTCTTT
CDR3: CATSDRDTDNTEAFF

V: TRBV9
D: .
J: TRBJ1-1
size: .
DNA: TGTGCCAGCACCCTGGACTTGAACACTGAAGCTTTCTTT
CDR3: CASTLDLNTEAFF

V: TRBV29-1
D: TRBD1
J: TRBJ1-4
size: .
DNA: TGCAGCGTTGTTGACAGGGGCCGATCCGAAAAACTGTTTTTT
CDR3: CSVVDRGRSEKLFF

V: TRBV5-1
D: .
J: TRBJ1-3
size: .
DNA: TGCGCCAGCAGCTCGGGACACCCAAGCTCTGGAAACACCATATATTTT
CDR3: CASSSGHPSSGNTIYF

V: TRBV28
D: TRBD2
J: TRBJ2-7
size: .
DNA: TGTGCCAGCAGTTCACTAGCGTCCTACGAGCAGTACTTC
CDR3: CASSSLASYEQYF

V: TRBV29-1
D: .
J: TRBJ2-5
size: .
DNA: TGCAGCGTTCCCGGATCGACTTTTCAAGAGACCCAGTACTTC
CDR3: CSVPGSTFQETQYF

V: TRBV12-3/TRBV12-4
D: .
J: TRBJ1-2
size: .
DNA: TGTGCCAGCATGGCTATGGGCCAGCAGCGCTACACCTTC
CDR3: CASMAMGQQRYTF

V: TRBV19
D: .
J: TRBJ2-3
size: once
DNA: TGTGCCAGTAGTCTGAGACAGGCTCCTAGCACAGATACGCAGTATTTT
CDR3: CASSLRQAPSTDTQYF

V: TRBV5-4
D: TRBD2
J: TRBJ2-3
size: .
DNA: TGTGCCAGCAGCTTGGTAGCGGGGGCCTCTTATAGCACAGATACGCAGTATTTT
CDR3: CASSLVAGASYSTDTQYF

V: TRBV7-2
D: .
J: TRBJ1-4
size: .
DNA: TGTGCCAGCAGCTTACGGGCAGGGGATGAAAAACTGTTTTTT
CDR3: CASSLRAGDEKLFF

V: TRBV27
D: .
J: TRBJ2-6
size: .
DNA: TGTGCCAGCAGTTTCTACTCTGGGGCCAACGTCCTGACTTTC
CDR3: CASSFYSGANVLTF

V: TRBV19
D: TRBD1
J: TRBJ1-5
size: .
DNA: TGTGCCAGTAGTATAGAAGAACAGGGGTCAAATCAGCCCCAGCATTTT
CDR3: CASSIEEQGSNQPQHF

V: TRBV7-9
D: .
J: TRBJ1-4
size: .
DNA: TGTGCCAGCAGCTTAGCGGCGGCTAATGAAAAACTGTTTTTT
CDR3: CASSLAAANEKLFF

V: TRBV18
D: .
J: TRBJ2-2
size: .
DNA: TGTGCCAGCTCACCCGCGGGGGCCGGTGGTACCGGGGAGCTGTTTTTT
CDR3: CASSPAGAGGTGELFF

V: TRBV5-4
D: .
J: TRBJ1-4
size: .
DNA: TGTGCCAGCAGCTTGTCCGGGGGGCGAAATGAAAAACTGTTTTTT
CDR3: CASSLSGGRNEKLFF

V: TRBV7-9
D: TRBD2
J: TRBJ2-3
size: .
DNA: TGTGCCAGCAGCTCCAGACTAGCGGGAGGGCGGGGCACAGATACGCAGTATTTT
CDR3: CASSSRLAGGRGTDTQYF

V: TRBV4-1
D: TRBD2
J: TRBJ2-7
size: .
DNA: TGCGCCAGCAGCCAAGAAAGATGGGGACTAGCGGGAGGCTACGAGCAGTACTTC
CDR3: CASSQERWGLAGGYEQYF

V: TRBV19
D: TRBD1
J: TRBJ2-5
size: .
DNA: TGTGCCAGCACGACAGGGTCGGAGACCCAGTACTTC
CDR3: CASTTGSETQYF

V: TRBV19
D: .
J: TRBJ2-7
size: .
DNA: TGTGCCAGTAGTATTTCGGGGTCCTACGAGCAGTACTTC
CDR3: CASSISGSYEQYF

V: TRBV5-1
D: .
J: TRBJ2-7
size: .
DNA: TGCGCCAGCAGCTTTGACGGGACATACGGCTACGAGCAGTACTTC
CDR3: CASSFDGTYGYEQYF

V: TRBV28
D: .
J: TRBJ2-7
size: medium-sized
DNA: TGTGCCAGCAGTTTATCGGTTGCGACAGCCACCTACGAGCAGTACTTC
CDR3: CASSLSVATATYEQYF

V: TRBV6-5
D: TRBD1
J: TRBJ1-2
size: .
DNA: TGTGCCAGCAGTTACCGGGACAGACTATATGGCTACACCTTC
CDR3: CASSYRDRLYGYTF

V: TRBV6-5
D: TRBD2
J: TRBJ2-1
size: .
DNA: TGTGCCAGCAGGGCGTTAGCGGGGGGCTACAATGAGCAGTTCTTC
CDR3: CASRALAGGYNEQFF

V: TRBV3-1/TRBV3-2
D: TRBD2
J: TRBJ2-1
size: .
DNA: TGTGCCAGCAGCCAAGTGCGCGGGGGTCCCTACAATGAGCAGTTCTTC
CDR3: CASSQVRGGPYNEQFF

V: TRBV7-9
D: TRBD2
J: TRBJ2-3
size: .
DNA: TGTGCCAGCAGCTTATATCGAGCGGGAGGGAGCACAGATACGCAGTATTTT
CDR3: CASSLYRAGGSTDTQYF

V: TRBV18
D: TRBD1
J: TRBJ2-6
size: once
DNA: TGTGCCAGCTCACCACCGGGACAGGGGGCAGGAGGGGCCAACGTCCTGACTTTC
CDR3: CASSPPGQGAGGANVLTF

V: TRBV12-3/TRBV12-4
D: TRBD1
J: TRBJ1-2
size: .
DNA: TGTGCCAGCAGTTACGACAGGGGCGGGGGCTACACCTTC
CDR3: CASSYDRGGGYTF

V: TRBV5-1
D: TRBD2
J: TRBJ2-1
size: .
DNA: TGCGCCAGCAGCTTGGCCATAACTAGCGGGGGGAATGAGCAGTTCTTC
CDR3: CASSLAITSGGNEQFF

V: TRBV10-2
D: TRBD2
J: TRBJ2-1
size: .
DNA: TGCGCCAGCAATACTGGCGGGAGGTTCAACAATGAGCAGTTCTTC
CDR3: CASNTGGRFNNEQFF

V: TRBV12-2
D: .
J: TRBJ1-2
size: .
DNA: TGTGCAAGTCGCTTAGGCCACTGCCCCCTCTATGGCTACACCTTC
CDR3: CASRLGHCPLYGYTF